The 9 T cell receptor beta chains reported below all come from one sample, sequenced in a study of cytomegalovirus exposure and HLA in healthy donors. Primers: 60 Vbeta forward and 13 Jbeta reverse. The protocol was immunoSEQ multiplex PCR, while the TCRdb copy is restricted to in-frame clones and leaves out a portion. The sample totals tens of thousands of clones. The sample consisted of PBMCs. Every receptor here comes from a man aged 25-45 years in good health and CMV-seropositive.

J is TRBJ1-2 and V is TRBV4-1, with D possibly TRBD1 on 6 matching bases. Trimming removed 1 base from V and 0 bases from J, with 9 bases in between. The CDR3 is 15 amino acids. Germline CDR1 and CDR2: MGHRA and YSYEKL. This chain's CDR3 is CASSQVGASNYGYTF. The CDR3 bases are TGCGCCAGCAGCCAAGTGGGGGCTTCTAACTATGGCTACACCTTC.

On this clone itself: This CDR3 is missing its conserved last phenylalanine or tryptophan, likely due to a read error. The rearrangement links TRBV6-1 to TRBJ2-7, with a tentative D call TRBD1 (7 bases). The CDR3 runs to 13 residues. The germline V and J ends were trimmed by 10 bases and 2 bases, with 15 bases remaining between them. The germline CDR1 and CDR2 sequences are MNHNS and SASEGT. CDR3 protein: CATSGDSPYEQYL. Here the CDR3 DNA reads TGTGCCACTTCGGGGGACAGTCCCTACGAGCAGTACCTC.

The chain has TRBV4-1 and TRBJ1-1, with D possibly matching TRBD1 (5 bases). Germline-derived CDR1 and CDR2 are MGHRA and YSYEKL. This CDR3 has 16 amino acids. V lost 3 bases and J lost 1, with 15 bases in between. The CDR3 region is CASSHRLGQTNTEAFF. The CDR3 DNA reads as TGCGCCAGCAGCCACCGACTAGGACAAACGAACACTGAAGCTTTCTTT.

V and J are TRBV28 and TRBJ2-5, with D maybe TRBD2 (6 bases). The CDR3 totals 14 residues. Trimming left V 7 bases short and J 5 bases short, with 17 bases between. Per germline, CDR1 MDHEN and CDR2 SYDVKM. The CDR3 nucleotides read TGTGCCAGCACCCGGGAGTCGCTCATGGAGACCCAGTACTTC. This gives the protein CASTRESLMETQYF.

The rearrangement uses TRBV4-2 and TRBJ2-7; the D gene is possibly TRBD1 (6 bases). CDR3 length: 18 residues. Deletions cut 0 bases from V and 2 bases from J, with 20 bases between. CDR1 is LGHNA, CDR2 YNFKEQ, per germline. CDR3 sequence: CASSQEASPDRSAYEQYF. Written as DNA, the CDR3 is TGTGCCAGCAGCCAAGAGGCCTCCCCAGACAGGAGCGCCTACGAGCAGTACTTC.

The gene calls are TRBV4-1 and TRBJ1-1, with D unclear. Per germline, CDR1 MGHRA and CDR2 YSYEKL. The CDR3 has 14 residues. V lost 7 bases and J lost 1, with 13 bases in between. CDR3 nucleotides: TGCGCCAGCACCTCAAGATACACGAACACTGAAGCTTTCTTT. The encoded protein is CASTSRYTNTEAFF.

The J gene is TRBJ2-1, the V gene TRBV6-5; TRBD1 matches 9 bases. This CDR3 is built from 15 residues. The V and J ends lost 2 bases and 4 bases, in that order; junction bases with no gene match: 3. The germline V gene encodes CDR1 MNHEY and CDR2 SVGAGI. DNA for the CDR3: TGTGCCAGCAGTTACGGGACAGGGACTTACAATGAGCAGTTCTTC. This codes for CASSYGTGTYNEQFF.

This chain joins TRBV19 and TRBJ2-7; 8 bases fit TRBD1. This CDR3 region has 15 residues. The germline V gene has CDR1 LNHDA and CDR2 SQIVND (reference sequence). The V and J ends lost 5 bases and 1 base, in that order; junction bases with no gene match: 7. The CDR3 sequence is CASSDRGKLSYEQYF. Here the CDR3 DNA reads TGTGCCAGTAGTGACAGGGGCAAATTATCCTACGAGCAGTACTTC.

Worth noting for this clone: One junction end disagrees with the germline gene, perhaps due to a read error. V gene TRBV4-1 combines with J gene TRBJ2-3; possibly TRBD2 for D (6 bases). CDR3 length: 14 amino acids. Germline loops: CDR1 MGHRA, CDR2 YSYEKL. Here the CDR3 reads CASSRSSEGDTQYF. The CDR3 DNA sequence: TGTGCCAGCAGCCGATCTAGCGAGGGAGATACGCAGTATTTT.